The T cell receptor beta chain under discussion was sequenced for a study of PD-1 blockade in classical Hodgkin lymphoma. Whole-study results and caveats: Nivolumab initiated under 1 year post-ASCT led to patient exclusion.

Assay: immunoSEQ multiplex PCR; the TCRdb copy retains only in-frame clones and omits some. Altogether roughly 51,000 clones are present, about three quarters being singletons, with the ten largest covering about 12%. In the case of this clone: The antigen remains unidentified.

The time point here: cycle 4 day 1 (C4D1), after 5 to 7 weeks of nivolumab. Each of the patients experienced relapse following autologous stem cell transplantation, and their brentuximab vedotin exposure differed. Complete response, partial response or progressive disease was each patient's best response. Germline V gene lookup returns CDR1 MNHEY and CDR2 SVGAGI. This CDR3 has 15 residues. With 5 bases removed from V and 6 bases from J, the gap between germline ends came to 17 bases. The chain is built from TRBV6-5 and TRBJ2-1; TRBD1 is a possible D gene (7 bases). This TCR derives from a human donor with classical Hodgkin lymphoma. This specimen was peripheral blood mononuclear cells (PBMCs), taken before the fourth cycle of nivolumab. The CDR3: CASSPTRQGGNEQFF. The CDR3, as DNA: TGTGCCAGCAGTCCCACCCGGCAGGGGGGCAATGAGCAGTTCTTC.